Included here is one T cell receptor beta chain sequence, with context. Its antigen is not identified. The sample originates from a study of CXCR3-negative and CXCR3-positive naive CD8 T cells. Study-wide context: Across all libraries, TRB reads numbered roughly 140 million, with about 1.5 +/- 0.3 million in each library.

Sorts that each held 280,000 or so cells were run in triplicate for every CD8+ T cell subset. The naive CD8+ gate required CD45RO-CCR7+CD27+CD95- phenotype. The method, 5' RACE with UMI labels, was used to prepare the TRB cDNA libraries. Using the 5' RACE reads, TCRdb records one entry per CDR3 protein without DNA. Here the sample table reports about 8,700 distinct CDR3 sequences. Overall study results and limits: Hydrophobicity was higher for TRB CDR3s found in CXCR3-positive naive cells than in CXCR3-negative naive cells.

The CDR3 is 15 amino acids. This rearrangement joins TRBV12-3 or TRBV12-4 to TRBJ2-2; lacking DNA, the TRBD1 call made by TCRdb goes unchecked. The source is a human donor in good health. Some clones in this sample may be carry-over from other donors' samples. Sequences were obtained from naive CXCR3- CD8+ T cells from blood. Regarding subset: CD45RO-CCR7+CD27+CD95- naive CD8+ T cells lacking CXCR3 (TNR3-). CDR3 loop: CASSSPGRDTGELFF.